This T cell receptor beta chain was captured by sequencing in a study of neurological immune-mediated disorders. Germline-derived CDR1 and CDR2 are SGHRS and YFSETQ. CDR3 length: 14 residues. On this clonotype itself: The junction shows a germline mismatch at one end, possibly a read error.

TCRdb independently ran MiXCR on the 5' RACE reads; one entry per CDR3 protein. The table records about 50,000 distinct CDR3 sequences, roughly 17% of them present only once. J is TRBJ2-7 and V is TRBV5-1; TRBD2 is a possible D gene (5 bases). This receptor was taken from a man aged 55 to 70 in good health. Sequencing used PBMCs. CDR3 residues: CASSATGSGYEQYF. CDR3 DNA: TGTGCCAGCAGCGCTACGGGATCGGGCTACGAGCAGTACTTC.